This is a list of T cell receptor beta chains from one sample in a study of blood T cell repertoires in COVID-19. Repertoires were generated with immunoSEQ multiplex PCR, while TCRdb's copy carries only in-frame clones and drops some. The sample lists under 400,000 clones, about 89% occurring once. The specimen was peripheral blood. The origin of the receptors is a woman aged 25 to 39 with COVID-19, enrolled during active disease. Both conserved end residues are trimmed from each CDR3.

v_call	cdr3_aa
TRBV19	ASSIKQGKGPQH
TRBV5-1	ASSLFGWGTYEQY
TRBV27	ASSLSGRRGNEQF
TRBV6-6	ASSSLAGGEQY
TRBV2	ASGDRRTGVGQF
TRBV5-4	ASSPHTGRYEQY
TRBV15	ATSRELAGDGANVLT
TRBV6-5	ASSYLGQGNTEAF
TRBV6-5	ASRKGDYEQY
TRBV28	ASSPPQGNQPQH
TRBV7-3	ASRFPTGQGEGYT
TRBV12-3/TRBV12-4	ASSLQGDTQY
TRBV19	ASSIDDRGGIYNEQF
TRBV4-2	ASSQDRQGSSYNSPLH
TRBV4-1	ASSPTRVVMNTEAF
TRBV24-1	ATSARSGSNQPQH
TRBV24-1	ATSDLSGSQPQH
TRBV7-2	ASSRELAGYEQY
TRBV29-1	SALAGSTIYEQY
TRBV27	ASSRGTRTYEQY
TRBV5-1	ASSLWDRGGYEQY
TRBV3-1/TRBV3-2	ASSQGGDGYT
TRBV19	ASSSRLAGTDTQY
TRBV6-5	ASRVGQGLHEQY
TRBV27	ASRSSGAGFEQY
TRBV28	ASSPRQGVPQETQY
TRBV29-1	SVDGTGSEKLF
TRBV5-4	ASSLGQAYNEQF
TRBV30	AWSSGGEQY
TRBV28	ASSSPYEQY
TRBV27	ASRGLADQNEQF
TRBV6-2/TRBV6-3	ASSYGGATLPYEQY
TRBV18	ASSPPAKDPSSYEQY
TRBV6-4	ASSDSLAGADTQY
TRBV5-1	ASSKLAGGQETQY
TRBV6-2/TRBV6-3	ASSLNPDGDTGELF
TRBV3-1/TRBV3-2	ASSQAQREGSEQF
TRBV19	ASSWDSSSGNTIY
TRBV19	ASSTGAINEKLF
TRBV7-9	ASSFDGEGANYGYT
TRBV9	ASSVAWTSGRFHEQF
TRBV27	ASRPPGRTDTQY
TRBV6-5	ATSAGRLYQPQH
TRBV19	ASSITGGLTDTQY
TRBV19	ASAGQDTDTQY
TRBV3-1/TRBV3-2	ASSQAVAEKTQY
TRBV19	ASSIDRQPQH
TRBV24-1	ATSDPGQGMSGELF